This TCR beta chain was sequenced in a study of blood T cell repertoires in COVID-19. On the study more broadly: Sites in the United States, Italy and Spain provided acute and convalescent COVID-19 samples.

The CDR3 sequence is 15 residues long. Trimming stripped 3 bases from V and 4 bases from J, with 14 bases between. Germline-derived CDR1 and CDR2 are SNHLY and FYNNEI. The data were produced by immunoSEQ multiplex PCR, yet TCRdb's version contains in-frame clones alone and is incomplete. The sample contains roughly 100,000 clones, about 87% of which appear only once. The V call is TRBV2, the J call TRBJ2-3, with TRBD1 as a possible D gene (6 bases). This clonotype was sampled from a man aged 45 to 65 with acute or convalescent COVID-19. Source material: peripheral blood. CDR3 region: CASSEQGPLADTQYF. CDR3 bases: TGTGCCAGCAGTGAGCAGGGGCCATTAGCAGATACGCAGTATTTT.